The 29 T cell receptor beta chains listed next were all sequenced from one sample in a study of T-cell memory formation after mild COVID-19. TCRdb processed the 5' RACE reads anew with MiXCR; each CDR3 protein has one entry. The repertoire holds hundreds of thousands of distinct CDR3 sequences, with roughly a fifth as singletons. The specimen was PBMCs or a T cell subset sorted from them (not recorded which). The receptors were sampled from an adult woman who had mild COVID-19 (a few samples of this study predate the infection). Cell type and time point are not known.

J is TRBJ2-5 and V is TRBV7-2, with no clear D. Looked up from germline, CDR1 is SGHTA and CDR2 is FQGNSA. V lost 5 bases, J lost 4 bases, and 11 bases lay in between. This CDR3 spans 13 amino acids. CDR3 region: CASSVIWGETQYF. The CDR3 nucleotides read TGTGCCAGCAGCGTGATCTGGGGAGAGACCCAGTACTTC.

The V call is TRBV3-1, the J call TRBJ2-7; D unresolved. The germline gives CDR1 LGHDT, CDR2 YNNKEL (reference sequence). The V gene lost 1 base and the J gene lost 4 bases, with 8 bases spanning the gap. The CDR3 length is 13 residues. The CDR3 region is CASSQGPPYEQYF. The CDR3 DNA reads TGTGCCAGCAGCCAAGGTCCGCCATACGAGCAGTACTTC.

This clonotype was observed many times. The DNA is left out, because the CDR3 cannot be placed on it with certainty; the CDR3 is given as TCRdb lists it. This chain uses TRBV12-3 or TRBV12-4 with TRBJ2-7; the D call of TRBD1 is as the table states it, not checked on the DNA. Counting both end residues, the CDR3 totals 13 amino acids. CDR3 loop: CASSFWGQGALNF.

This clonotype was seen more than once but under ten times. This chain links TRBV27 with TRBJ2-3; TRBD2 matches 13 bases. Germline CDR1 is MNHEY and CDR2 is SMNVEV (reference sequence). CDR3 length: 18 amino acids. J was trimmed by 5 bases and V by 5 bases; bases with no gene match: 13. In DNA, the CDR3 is TGTGCCAGCAGTCCGAACTACTTACTAGCGGGGGGGAAAGATACGCAGTATTTT. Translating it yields CASSPNYLLAGGKDTQYF.

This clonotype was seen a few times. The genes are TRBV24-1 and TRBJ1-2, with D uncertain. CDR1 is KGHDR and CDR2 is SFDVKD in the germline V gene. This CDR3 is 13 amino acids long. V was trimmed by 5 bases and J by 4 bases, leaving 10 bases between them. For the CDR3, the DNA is TGTGCCACCAGTGTCGGAGGGAGCTATGGCTACACCTTC. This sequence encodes CATSVGGSYGYTF.

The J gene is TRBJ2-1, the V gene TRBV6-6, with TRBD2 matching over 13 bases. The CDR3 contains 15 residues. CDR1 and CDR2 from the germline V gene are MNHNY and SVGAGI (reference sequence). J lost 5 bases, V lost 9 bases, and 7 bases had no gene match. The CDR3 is CASDPGLAGNNEQFF. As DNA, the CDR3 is TGTGCCAGTGACCCGGGACTAGCGGGAAACAATGAGCAGTTCTTC.

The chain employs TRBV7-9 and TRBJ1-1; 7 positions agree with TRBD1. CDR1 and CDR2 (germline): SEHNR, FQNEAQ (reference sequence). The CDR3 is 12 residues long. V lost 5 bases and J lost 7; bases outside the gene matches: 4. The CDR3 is CASSMGDSEAFF. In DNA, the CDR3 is TGTGCCAGCAGCATGGGGGACAGTGAAGCTTTCTTT.

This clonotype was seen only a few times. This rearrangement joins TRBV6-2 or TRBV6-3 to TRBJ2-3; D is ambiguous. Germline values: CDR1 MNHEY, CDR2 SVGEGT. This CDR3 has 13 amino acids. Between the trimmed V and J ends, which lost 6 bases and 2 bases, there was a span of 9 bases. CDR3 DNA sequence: TGTGCCAGCAGAATCCTTACCACAGATACGCAGTATTTT. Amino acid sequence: CASRILTTDTQYF.

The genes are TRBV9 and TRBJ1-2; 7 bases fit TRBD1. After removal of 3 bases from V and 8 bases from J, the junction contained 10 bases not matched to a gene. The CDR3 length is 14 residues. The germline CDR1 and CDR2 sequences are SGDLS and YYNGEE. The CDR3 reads CASSAQGVQRGYTF. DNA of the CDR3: TGTGCCAGCAGCGCTCAGGGGGTCCAGAGAGGCTACACCTTC. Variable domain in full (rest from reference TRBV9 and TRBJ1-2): DSGVTQTPKHLITATGQRVTLRCSPRSGDLSVYWYQQSLDQGLQFLIQYYNGEERAKGNILERFSAQQFPDLHSELNLSSLELGDSALYFCASSAQGVQRGYTFGSGTRLTVV.

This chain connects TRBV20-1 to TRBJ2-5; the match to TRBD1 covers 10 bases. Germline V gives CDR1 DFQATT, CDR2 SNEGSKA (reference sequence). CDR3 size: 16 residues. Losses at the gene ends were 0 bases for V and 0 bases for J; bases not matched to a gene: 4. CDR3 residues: CSAREGQGFYQETQYF. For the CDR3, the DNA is TGCAGTGCTAGAGAGGGACAGGGGTTCTACCAAGAGACCCAGTACTTC.

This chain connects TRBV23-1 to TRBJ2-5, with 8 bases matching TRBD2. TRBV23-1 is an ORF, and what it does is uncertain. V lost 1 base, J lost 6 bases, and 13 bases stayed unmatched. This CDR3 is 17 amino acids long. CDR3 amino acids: CASSQWELRGGEKTQYF. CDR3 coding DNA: TGCGCCAGCAGTCAATGGGAGCTTCGGGGGGGAGAAAAGACCCAGTACTTC.

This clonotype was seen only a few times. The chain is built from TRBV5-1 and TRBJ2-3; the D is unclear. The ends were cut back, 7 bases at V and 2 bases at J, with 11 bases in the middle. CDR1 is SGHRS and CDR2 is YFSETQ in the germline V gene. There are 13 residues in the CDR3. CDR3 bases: TGCGCCAGCGCCGGTCTTCCCACAGATACGCAGTATTTT. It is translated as CASAGLPTDTQYF.

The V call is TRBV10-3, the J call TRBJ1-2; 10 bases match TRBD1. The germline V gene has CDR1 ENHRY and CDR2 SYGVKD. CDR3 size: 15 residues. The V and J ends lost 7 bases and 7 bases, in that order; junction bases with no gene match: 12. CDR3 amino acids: CAITPGTGDRRGYTF. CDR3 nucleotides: TGTGCCATCACCCCGGGGACAGGGGATCGGCGTGGCTACACCTTC.

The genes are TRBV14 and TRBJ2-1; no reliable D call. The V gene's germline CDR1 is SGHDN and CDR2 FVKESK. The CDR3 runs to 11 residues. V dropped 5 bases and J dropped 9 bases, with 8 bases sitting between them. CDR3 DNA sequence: TGTGCCAGCAGCTTTCGGACTGAGCAGTTCTTC. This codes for CASSFRTEQFF.

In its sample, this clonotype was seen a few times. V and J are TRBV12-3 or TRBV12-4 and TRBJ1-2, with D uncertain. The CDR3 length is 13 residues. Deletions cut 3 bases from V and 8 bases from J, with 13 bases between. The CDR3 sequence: CASSLGSGRGYTF. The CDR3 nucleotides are TGTGCCAGCAGTTTGGGTAGTGGGCGGGGCTACACCTTC.

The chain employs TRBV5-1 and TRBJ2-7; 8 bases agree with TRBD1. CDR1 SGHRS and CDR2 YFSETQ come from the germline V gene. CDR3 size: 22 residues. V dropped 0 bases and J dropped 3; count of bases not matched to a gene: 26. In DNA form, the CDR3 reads TGCGCCAGCAGCTTGGCCGGTATGTTGATCTCCTCGGACAGGGCCAATGTCTACGAGCAGTACTTC. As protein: CASSLAGMLISSDRANVYEQYF.

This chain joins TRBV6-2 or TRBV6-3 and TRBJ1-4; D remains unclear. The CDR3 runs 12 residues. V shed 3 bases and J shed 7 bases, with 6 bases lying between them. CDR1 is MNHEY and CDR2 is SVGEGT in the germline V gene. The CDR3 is CASSYGSEKLFF. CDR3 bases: TGTGCCAGCAGTTATGGTTCTGAAAAACTGTTTTTT.

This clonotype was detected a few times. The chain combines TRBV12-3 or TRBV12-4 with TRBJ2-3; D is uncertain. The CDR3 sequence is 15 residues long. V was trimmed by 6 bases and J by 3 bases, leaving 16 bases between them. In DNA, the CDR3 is TGTGCCAGCAGCCCAAGCGCTGTATTGACAGATACGCAGTATTTT. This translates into CASSPSAVLTDTQYF.

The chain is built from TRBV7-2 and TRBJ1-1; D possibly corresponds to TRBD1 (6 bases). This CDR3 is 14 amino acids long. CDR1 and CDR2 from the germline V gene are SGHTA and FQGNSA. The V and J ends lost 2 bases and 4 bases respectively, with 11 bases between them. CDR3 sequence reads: CASSLSRGSTEAFF. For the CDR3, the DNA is TGTGCCAGCAGCTTATCCAGGGGAAGCACTGAAGCTTTCTTT. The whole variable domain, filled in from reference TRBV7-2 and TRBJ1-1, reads GAGVSQSPSNKVTEKGKDVELRCDPISGHTALYWYRQSLGQGLEFLIYFQGNSAPDKSGLPSDRFSAERTGGSVSTLTIQRTQQEDSAVYLCASSLSRGSTEAFFGQGTRLTVV.

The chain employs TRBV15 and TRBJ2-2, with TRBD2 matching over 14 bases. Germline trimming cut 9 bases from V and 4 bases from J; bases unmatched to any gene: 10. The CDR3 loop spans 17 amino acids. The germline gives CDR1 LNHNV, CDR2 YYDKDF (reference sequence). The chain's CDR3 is CATAGTSGSWSTGELFF. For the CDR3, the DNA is TGTGCCACGGCCGGGACTAGCGGGAGTTGGAGCACCGGGGAGCTGTTTTTT.

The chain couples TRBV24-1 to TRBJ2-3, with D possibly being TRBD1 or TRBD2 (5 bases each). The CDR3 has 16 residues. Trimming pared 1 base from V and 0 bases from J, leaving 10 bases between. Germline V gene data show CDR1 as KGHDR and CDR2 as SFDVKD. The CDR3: CATSDFHRDSTDTQYF. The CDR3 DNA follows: TGTGCCACCAGTGATTTCCACCGGGACAGCACAGATACGCAGTATTTT.

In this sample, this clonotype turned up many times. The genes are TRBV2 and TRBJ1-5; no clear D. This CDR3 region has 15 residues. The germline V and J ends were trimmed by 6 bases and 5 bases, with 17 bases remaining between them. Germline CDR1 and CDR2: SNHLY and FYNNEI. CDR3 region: CASRLTALRDQPQHF. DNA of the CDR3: TGTGCCAGCAGACTCACAGCCCTTCGCGATCAGCCCCAGCATTTT.

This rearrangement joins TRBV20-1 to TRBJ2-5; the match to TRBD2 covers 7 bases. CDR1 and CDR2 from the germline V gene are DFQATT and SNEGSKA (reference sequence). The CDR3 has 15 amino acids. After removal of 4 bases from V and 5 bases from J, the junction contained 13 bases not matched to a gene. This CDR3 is CSAKLAPFARETQYF. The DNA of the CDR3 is TGCAGTGCTAAACTAGCGCCATTCGCTCGGGAGACCCAGTACTTC.

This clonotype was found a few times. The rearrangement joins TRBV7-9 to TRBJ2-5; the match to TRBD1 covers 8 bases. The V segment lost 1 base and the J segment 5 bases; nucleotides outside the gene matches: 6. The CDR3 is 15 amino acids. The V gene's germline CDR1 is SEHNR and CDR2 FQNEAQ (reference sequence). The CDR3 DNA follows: TGTGCCAGCAGCTTAGGGACAGGGTTACGGGAGACCCAGTACTTC. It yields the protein CASSLGTGLRETQYF.

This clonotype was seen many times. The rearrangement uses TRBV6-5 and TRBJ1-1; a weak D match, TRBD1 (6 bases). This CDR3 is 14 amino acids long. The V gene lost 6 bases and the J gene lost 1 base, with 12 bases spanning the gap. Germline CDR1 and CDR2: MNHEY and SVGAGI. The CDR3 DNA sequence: TGTGCCAGCAGGCGGGACATTTGGAACACTGAAGCTTTCTTT. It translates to CASRRDIWNTEAFF.

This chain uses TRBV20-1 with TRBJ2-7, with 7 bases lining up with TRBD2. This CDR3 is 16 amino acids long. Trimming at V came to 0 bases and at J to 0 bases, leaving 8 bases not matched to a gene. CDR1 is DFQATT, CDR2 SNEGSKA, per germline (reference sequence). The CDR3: CSARDLRGGASYEQYF. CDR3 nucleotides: TGCAGTGCTAGAGATCTTCGGGGAGGGGCCTCCTACGAGCAGTACTTC.

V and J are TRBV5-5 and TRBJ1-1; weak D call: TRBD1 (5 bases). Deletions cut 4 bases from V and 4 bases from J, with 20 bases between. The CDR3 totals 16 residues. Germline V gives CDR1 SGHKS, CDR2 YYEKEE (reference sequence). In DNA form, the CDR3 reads TGTGCCAGCAGCCTCCCCGCTCAGGGAGTTAGCACTGAAGCTTTCTTT. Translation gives CASSLPAQGVSTEAFF. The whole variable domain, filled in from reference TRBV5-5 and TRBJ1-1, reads DAGVTQSPTHLIKTRGQQVTLRCSPISGHKSVSWYQQVLGQGPQFIFQYYEKEERGRGNFPDRFSARQFPNYSSELNVNALLLGDSALYLCASSLPAQGVSTEAFFGQGTRLTVV.

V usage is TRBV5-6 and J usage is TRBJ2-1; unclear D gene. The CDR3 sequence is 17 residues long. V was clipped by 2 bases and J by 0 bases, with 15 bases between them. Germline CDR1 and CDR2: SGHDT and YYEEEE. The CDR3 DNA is TGTGCCAGCAGCTTCGGAGACTTCTCCGGCTCCTACAATGAGCAGTTCTTC. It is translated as CASSFGDFSGSYNEQFF.

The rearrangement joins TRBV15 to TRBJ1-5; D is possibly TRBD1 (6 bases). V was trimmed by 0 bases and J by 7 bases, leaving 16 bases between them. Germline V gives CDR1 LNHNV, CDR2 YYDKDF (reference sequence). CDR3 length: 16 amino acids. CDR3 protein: CATSRDTGIGNQPQHF. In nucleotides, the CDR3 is TGTGCCACCAGCAGAGATACAGGGATTGGAAACCAGCCCCAGCATTTT. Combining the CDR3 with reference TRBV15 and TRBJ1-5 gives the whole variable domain DAMVIQNPRYQVTQFGKPVTLSCSQTLNHNVMYWYQQKSSQAPKLLFHYYDKDFNNEADTPDNFQSRRPNTSFCFLDIRSPGLGDTAMYLCATSRDTGIGNQPQHFGDGTRLSIL.